This T cell receptor beta chain stems from a study of cytomegalovirus exposure and HLA in healthy donors. Here immunoSEQ multiplex PCR was the method, and the copy in TCRdb shows in-frame clones only, minus some. The sample records roughly 80,000 clones, just over 90% being singletons. Regarding this clone: Its antigen is currently unknown.

Germline V gives CDR1 SNHLY, CDR2 FYNNEI. The V end lost 1 base, the J end lost 3 bases, and 12 bases lay between the germline ends. There are 16 residues in the CDR3. Study-level points and caveats: Researchers counted around 150 TCR beta chains as cytomegalovirus-associated. In vitro work confirmed that a few CMV-associated chains recognize CMV antigens.

The J gene is TRBJ2-2, the V gene TRBV2; maybe TRBD1 (5 bases). The sample taken for sequencing was PBMCs. The TCR sequence derives from a man younger than 40 in good health and CMV-seronegative. This chain's CDR3 is CASSEGRATDTGELFF. Here the CDR3 DNA reads TGTGCCAGCAGTGAAGGCAGGGCGACCGACACCGGGGAGCTGTTTTTT.